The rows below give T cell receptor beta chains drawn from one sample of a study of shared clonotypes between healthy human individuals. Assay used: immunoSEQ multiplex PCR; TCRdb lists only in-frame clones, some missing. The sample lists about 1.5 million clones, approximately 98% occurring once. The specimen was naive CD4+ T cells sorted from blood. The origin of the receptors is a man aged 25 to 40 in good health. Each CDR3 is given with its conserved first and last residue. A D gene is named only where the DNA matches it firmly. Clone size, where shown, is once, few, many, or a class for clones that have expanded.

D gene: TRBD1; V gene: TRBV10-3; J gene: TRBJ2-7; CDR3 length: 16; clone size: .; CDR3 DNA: TGTGCCATCAGTAACCCGGAGGGGACAGGGCTCTACGAGCAGTACTTC; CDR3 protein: CAISNPEGTGLYEQYF
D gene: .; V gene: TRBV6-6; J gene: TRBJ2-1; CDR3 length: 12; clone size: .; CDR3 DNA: TGTGCCAGCAGTTTACGGGGCAATGAGCAGTTCTTC; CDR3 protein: CASSLRGNEQFF
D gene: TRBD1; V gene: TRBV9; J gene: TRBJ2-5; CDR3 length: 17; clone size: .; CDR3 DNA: TGTGCCAGCAGCGTAGATTCCGGGACAGGGGGCATGGAGACCCAGTACTTC; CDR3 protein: CASSVDSGTGGMETQYF
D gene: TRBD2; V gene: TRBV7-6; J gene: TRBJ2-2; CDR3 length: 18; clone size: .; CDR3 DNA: TGTGCCAGCAGTTGGACTAGCGGGAGGGCCTCTAACACCGGGGAGCTGTTTTTT; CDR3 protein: CASSWTSGRASNTGELFF
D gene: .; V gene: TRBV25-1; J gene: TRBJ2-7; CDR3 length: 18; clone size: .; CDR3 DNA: TGTGCCAGCAGCTGCTCCACTCAGGGGCATGGACTCAACTACGAGCAGTACTTC; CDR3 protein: CASSCSTQGHGLNYEQYF
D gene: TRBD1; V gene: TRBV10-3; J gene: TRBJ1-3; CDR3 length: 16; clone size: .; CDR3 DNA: TGTGCCAGCAGGAGCGGGACAGGCTCCTCTGGAAACACCATATATTTT; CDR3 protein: CASRSGTGSSGNTIYF
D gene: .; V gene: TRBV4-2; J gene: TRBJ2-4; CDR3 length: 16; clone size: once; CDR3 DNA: TGTGCCAGCAGCCAAGTGCTGCGGGATGATGAAAACATTCAGTACTTC; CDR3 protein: CASSQVLRDDENIQYF
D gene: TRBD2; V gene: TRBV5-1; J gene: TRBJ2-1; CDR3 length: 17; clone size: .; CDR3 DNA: TGCGCCAGCAGCCTGGCTGCGACTAGCGGGAGCGGCAATGAGCAGTTCTTC; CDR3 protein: CASSLAATSGSGNEQFF
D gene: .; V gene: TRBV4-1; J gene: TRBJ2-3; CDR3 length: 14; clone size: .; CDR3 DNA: TGCGCCAGCAGCCAAAACTTTGGAGCAGATACGCAGTATTTT; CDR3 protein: CASSQNFGADTQYF
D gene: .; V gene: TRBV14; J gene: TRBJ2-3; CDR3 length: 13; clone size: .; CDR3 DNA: TGTGCCAGCAGCTTCGGCGCGTCAGATACGCAGTATTTT; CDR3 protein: CASSFGASDTQYF
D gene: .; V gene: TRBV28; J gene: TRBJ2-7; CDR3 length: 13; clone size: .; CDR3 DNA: TGTGCCAGCAGTTTACTGGGCCCCTACGAGCAGTACTTC; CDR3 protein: CASSLLGPYEQYF
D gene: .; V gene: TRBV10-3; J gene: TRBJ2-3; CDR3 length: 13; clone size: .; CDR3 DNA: TGTGCCACAAGGGACTCACCCACAGATACGCAGTATTTT; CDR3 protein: CATRDSPTDTQYF
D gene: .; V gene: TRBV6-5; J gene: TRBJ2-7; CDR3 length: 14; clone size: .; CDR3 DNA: TGTGCCAGCAGTGTAACGGGACAATATGGGGAGCAGTACTTC; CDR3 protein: CASSVTGQYGEQYF
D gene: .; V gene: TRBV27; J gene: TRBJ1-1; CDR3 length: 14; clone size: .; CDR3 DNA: TGTGCCAGCAGCTTAAGCTCGGGATACACTGAAGCTTTCTTT; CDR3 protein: CASSLSSGYTEAFF
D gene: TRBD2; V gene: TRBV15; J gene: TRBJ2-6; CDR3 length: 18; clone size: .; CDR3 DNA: TGTGCCACCAGCTCACAGCGGGAGCATACCTCTGGGGCCAACGTCCTGACTTTC; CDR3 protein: CATSSQREHTSGANVLTF
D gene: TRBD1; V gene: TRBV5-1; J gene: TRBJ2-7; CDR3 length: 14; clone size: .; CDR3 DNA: TGCGCCAGCAGCTTGGCGGGACAGGGGTACGAGCAGTACTTC; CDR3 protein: CASSLAGQGYEQYF
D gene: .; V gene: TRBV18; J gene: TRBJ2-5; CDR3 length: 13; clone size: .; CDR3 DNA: TGTGCCAGCTCATCGGGACTCGGGGAGACCCAGTACTTC; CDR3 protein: CASSSGLGETQYF
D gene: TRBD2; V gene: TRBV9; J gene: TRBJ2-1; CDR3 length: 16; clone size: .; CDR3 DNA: TGTGCCAGCAGCGTAGAGGGACTAGCGGATTACAATGAGCAGTTCTTC; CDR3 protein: CASSVEGLADYNEQFF
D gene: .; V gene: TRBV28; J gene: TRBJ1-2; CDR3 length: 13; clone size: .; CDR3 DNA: TGTGCCAGCAGCCGGGCTGCTAACTATGGCTACACCTTC; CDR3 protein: CASSRAANYGYTF
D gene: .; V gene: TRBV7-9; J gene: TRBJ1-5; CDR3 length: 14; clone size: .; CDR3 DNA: TGTGCCAGCAGCCCAGGGGACCGCAATCAGCCCCAGCATTTT; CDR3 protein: CASSPGDRNQPQHF
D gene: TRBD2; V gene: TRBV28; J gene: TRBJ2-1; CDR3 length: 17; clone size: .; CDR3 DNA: TGTGCCAGCAGTTTACCCGGGACTAGCGGGAGTTGGAATGAGCAGTTCTTC; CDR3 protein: CASSLPGTSGSWNEQFF
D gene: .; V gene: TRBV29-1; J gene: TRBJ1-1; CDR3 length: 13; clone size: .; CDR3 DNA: TGCAGCGTTGGGGCACGGGGGAACACTGAAGCTTTCTTT; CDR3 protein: CSVGARGNTEAFF
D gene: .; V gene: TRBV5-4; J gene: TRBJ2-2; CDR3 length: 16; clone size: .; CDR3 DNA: TGTGCCAGCAGCTTGGAGGGGCCACGGGGCACCGGGGAGCTGTTTTTT; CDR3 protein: CASSLEGPRGTGELFF
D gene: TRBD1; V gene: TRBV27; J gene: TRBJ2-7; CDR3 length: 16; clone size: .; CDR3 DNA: TGTGCCAGCAGTTTAGATAGGACAGGGAAAACCTACGAGCAGTACTTC; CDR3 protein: CASSLDRTGKTYEQYF
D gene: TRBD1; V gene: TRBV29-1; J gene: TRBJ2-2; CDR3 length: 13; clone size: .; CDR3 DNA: TGCAGCACGGGACAGGGGGCCACCGGGGAGCTGTTTTTT; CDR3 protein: CSTGQGATGELFF